This entry concerns a single T cell receptor (beta chain). Its antigen is unidentified. This sample was taken from a study of cytomegalovirus exposure and HLA in healthy donors. Study-wide context: One earlier analysis, a look at 180 million or so T cells, found about 110 million unique TCR beta sequences. Samples from HLA-typed donors yielded approximately 80 million unique TCRs in an early data release. Study-level findings and limits: TCR beta sequences reportedly predicted the HLA-A and HLA-B alleles of most subjects accurately.

PCR was performed using 60 Vbeta and 13 Jbeta primers. Only in-frame clones appear in the TCRdb table, and some are missing; sequencing was by immunoSEQ multiplex PCR. The sample shows 200,000 to 250,000 clones, around 80% of them seen only once. Germline trimming cut 3 bases from V and 2 bases from J; bases unmatched to any gene: 4. The CDR3 spans 15 residues. CDR1 and CDR2 from the germline V gene are MRHNA and SNTAGT. This clonotype was sampled from a male donor in good health and CMV-seronegative. The sample taken for sequencing was PBMCs. The rearrangement joins TRBV6-4 to TRBJ2-3; TRBD1 matches 8 bases. As DNA, the CDR3 is TGTGCCAGCAGTGAAGGACAGGGAAACACAGATACGCAGTATTTT. This codes for CASSEGQGNTDTQYF.